This T cell receptor beta chain is from a study of vaccination effects on CD4 cells after COVID-19. The study, taken as a whole, reports: Only a single clone (1 of 255 vaccine-induced clones in healthy vaccinees) cross-reacted with common cold coronaviruses.

About this clone: Its antigen is unidentified.

Following culture for 9 to 11 days, CD4+ T cells were isolated. The healthy vaccine recipients, who had no prior SARS-CoV-2 infection, showed negative nucleocapsid antibodies. On both days 3 and 7, half of the culture medium was replaced with IL-2 medium. The table came from immunoSEQ multiplex PCR; TCRdb's copy has only in-frame clones and leaves some out. Of about 38,000 clones listed, 82% are singletons. The receptor was derived from a human donor who received a COVID-19 vaccine. The input for sequencing was CD4+ T cells from PBMCs cultured without peptide, taken before COVID-19 vaccination.

The CDR3 protein is CASSYGGTQYF. In nucleotides, the CDR3 is TGTGCCAGCAGTTACGGGGGGACCCAGTACTTC. This chain joins TRBV6-5 and TRBJ2-5; D tentatively reads TRBD1 or TRBD2 (5 bases each). CDR1 is MNHEY and CDR2 is SVGAGI in the germline V gene. V dropped 2 bases and J dropped 7 bases, with 5 bases sitting between them. The CDR3 is 11 amino acids.